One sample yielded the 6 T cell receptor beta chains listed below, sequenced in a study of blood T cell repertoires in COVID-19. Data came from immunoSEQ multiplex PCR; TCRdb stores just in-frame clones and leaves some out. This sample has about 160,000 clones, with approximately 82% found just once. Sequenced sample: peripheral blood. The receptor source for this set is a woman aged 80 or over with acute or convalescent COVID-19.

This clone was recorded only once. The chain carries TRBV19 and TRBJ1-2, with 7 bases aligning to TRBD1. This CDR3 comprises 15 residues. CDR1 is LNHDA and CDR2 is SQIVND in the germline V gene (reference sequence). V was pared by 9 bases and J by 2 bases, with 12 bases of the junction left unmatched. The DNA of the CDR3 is TGTGCCAGCCACGAGGGGGCTTTTCGGAACTATGGCTACACCTTC. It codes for CASHEGAFRNYGYTF.

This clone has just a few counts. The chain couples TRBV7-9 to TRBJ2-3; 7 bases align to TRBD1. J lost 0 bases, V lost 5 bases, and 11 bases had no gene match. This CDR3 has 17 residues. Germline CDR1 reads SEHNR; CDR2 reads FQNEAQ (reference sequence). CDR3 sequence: CASSPSPGQPSTDTQYF. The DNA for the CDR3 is TGTGCCAGCAGCCCATCGCCGGGACAGCCGAGCACAGATACGCAGTATTTT.

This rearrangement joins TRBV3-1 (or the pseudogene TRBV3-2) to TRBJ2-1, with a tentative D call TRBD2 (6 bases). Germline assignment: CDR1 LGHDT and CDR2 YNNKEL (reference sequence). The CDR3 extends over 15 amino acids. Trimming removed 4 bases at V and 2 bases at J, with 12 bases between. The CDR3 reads CASSLGLFPYNEQFF. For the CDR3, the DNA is TGTGCCAGCAGCCTAGGACTATTCCCCTACAATGAGCAGTTCTTC.

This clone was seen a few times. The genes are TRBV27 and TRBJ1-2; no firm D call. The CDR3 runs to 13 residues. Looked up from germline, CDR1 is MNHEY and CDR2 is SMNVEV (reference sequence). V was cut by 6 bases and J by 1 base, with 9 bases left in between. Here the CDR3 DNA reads TGTGCCAGCAGCACCGCAGATAACTATGGCTACACCTTC. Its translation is CASSTADNYGYTF.

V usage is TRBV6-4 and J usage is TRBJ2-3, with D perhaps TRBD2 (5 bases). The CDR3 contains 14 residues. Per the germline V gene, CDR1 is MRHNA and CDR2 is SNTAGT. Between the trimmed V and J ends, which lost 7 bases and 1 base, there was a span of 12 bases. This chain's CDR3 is CASKRGKRTDTQYF. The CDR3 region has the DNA TGTGCCAGCAAACGGGGAAAACGCACAGATACGCAGTATTTT.

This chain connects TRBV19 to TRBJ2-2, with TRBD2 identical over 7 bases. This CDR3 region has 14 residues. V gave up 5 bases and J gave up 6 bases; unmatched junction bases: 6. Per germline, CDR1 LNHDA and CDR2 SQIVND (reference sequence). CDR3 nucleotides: TGTGCCAGTAGTCCTAGCGGAGTTCCCGGGGAGCTGTTTTTT. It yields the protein CASSPSGVPGELFF.